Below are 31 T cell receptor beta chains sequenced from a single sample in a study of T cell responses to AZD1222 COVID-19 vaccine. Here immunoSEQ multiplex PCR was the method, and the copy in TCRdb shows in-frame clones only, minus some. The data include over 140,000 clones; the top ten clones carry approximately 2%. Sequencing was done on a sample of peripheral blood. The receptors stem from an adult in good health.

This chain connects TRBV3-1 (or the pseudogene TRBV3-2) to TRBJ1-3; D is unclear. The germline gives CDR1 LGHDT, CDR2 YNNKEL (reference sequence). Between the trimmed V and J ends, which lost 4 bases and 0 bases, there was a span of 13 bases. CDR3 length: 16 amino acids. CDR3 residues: CASSPRSGSSGNTIYF. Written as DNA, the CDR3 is TGTGCCAGCAGCCCCCGGTCAGGCAGCTCTGGAAACACCATATATTTT.

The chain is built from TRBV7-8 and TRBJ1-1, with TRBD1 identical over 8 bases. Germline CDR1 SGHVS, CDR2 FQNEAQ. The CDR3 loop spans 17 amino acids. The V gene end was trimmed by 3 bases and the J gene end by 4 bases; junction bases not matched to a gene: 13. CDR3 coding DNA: TGTGCCAGCAGCTTTGGTTCCGAGGACAGGGACTCCACTGAAGCTTTCTTT. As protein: CASSFGSEDRDSTEAFF.

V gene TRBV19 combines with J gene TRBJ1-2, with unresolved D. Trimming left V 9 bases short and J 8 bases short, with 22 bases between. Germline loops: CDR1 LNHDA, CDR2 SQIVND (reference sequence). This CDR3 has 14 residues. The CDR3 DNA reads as TGTGCCAGCACGGACGGTTGGGGAAAGGAGGGCTACACCTTC. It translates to CASTDGWGKEGYTF.

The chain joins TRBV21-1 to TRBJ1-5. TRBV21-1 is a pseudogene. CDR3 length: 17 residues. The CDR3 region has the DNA TGTGCCAGCAGCACACAGGGTTGGGGGGGGAGCAATCAGCCCCAGCATTTT. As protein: CASSTQGWGGSNQPQHF.

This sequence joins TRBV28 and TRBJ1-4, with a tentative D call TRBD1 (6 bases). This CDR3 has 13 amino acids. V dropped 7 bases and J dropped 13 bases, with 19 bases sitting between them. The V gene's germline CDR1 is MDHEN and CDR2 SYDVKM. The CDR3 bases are TGTGCCAGCATTACACTCGGACAGTCAGGACTGTTTTTT. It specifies CASITLGQSGLFF.

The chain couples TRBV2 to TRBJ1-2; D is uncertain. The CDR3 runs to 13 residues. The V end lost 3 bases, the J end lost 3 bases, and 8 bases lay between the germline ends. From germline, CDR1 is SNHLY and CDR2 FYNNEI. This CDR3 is CASSEGGYYGYTF. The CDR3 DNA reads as TGTGCCAGCAGTGAGGGCGGGTACTATGGCTACACCTTC.

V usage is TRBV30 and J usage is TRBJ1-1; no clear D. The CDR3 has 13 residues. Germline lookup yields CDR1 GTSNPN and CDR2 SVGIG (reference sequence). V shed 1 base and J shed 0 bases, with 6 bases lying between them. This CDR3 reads CAWSAAMNTEAFF. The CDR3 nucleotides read TGTGCCTGGAGTGCAGCCATGAACACTGAAGCTTTCTTT.

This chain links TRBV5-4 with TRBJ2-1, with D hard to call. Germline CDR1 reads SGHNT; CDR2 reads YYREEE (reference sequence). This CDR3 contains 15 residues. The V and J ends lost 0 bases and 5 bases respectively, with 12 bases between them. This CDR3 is CASSLGGWSHNEQFF. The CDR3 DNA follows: TGTGCCAGCAGCTTGGGAGGTTGGTCCCACAATGAGCAGTTCTTC.

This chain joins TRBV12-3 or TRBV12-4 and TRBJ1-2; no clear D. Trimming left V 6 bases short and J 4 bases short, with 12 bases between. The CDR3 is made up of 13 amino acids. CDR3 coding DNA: TGTGCCAGCAGCATTCGGTACTCCTATGGCTACACCTTC. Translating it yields CASSIRYSYGYTF.

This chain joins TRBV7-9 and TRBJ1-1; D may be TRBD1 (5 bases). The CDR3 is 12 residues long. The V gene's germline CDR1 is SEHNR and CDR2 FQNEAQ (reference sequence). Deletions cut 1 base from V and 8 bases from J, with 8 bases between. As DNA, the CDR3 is TGTGCCAGCAGCTTAGGGGACGGAGAAGCTTTCTTT. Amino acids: CASSLGDGEAFF. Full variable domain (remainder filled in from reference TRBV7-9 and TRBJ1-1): DTGVSQNPRHKITKRGQNVTFRCDPISEHNRLYWYRQTLGQGPEFLTYFQNEAQLEKSRLLSDRFSAERPKGSFSTLEIQRTEQGDSAMYLCASSLGDGEAFFGQGTRLTVV.

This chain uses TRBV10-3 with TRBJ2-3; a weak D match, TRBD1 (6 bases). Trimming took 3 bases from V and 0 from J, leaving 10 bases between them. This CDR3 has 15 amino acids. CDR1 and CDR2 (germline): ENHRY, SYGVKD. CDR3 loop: CAISDRGPSTDTQYF. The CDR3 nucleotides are TGTGCCATCAGTGACAGGGGCCCCAGCACAGATACGCAGTATTTT.

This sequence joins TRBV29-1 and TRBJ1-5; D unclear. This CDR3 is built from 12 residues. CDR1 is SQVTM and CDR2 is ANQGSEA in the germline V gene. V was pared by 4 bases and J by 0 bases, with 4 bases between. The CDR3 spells CSVGGSNQPQHF. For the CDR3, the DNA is TGCAGCGTTGGGGGTAGCAATCAGCCCCAGCATTTT.

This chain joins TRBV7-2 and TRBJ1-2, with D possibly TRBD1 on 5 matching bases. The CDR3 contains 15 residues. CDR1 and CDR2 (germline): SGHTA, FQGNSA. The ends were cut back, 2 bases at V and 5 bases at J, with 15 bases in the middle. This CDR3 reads CASSLKGGAVYGYTF. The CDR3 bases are TGTGCCAGCAGCTTAAAGGGAGGGGCAGTGTATGGCTACACCTTC.

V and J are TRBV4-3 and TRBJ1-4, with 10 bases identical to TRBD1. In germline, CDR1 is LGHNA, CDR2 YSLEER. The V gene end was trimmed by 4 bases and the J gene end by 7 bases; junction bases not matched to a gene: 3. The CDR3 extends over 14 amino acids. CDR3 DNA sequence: TGCGCCAGCAGCCCGGACAGGGGGATTGAAAAACTGTTTTTT. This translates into CASSPDRGIEKLFF.

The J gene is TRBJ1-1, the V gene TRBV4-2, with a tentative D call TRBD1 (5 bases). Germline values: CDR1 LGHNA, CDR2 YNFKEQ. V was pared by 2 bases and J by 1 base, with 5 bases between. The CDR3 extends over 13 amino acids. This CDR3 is CASSQTGNTEAFF. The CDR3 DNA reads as TGTGCCAGCAGCCAAACAGGGAACACTGAAGCTTTCTTT.

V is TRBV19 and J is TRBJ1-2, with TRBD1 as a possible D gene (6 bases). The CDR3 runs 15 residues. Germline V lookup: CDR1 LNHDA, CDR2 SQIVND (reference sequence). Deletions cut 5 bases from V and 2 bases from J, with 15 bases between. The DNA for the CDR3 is TGTGCCAGTAGTGGGGGAGACAGGAAAAACTATGGCTACACCTTC. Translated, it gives CASSGGDRKNYGYTF.

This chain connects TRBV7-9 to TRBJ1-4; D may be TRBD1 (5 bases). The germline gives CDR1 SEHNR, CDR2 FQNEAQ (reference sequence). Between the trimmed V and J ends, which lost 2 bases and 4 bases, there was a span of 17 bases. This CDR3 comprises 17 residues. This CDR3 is CASSLSSQPGLNEKLFF. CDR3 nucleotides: TGTGCCAGCAGCTTAAGCTCCCAACCGGGACTTAATGAAAAACTGTTTTTT.

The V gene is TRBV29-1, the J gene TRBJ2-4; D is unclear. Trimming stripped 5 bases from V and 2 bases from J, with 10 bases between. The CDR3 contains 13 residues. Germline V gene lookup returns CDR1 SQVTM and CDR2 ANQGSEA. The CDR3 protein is CSVYGETKNIQYF. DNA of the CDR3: TGCAGCGTTTATGGGGAAACCAAAAACATTCAGTACTTC.

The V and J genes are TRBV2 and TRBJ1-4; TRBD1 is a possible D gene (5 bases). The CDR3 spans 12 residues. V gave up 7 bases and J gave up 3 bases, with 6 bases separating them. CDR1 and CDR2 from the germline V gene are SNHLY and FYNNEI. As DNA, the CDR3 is TGTGCCAGCACGGGGGCTAATGAAAAACTGTTTTTT. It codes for CASTGANEKLFF.

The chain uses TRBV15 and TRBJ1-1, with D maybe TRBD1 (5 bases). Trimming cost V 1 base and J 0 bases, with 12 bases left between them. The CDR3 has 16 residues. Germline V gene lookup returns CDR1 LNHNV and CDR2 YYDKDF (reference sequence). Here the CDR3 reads CATSRASGIMNTEAFF. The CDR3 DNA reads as TGTGCCACCAGCAGAGCCTCAGGGATAATGAACACTGAAGCTTTCTTT.

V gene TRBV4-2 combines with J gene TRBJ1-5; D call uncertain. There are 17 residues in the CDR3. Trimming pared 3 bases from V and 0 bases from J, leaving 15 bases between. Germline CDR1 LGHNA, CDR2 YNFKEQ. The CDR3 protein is CASSQTTTPYSNQPQHF. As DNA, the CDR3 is TGTGCCAGCAGCCAGACGACCACACCGTATAGCAATCAGCCCCAGCATTTT.

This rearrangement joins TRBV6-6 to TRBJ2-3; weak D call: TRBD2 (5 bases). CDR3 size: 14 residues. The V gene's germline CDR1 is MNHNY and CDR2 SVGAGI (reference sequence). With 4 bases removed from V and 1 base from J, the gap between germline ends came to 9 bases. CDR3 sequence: CASSSPGGTDTQYF. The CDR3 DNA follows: TGTGCCAGCAGTTCGCCCGGGGGCACAGATACGCAGTATTTT.

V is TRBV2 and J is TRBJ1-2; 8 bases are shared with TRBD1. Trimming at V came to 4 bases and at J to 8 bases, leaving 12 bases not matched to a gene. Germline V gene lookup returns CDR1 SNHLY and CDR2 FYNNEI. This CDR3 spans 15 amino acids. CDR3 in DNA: TGTGCCAGCAGTGGTCCCCGGCAGGGGGCGCGGGGCTACACCTTC. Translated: CASSGPRQGARGYTF. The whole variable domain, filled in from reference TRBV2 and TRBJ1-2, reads EPEVTQTPSHQVTQMGQEVILRCVPISNHLYFYWYRQILGQKVEFLVSFYNNEISEKSEIFDDQFSVERPDGSNFTLKIRSTKLEDSAMYFCASSGPRQGARGYTFGSGTRLTVV.

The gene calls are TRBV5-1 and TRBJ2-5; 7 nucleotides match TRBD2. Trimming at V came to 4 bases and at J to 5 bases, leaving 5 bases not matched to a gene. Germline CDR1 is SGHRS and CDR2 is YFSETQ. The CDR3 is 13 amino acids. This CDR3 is CASSLGGFETQYF. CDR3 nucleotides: TGCGCCAGCAGCCTCGGGGGGTTCGAGACCCAGTACTTC. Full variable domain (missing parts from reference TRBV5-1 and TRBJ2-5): KAGVTQTPRYLIKTRGQQVTLSCSPISGHRSVSWYQQTPGQGLQFLFEYFSETQRNKGNFPGRFSGRQFSNSRSEMNVSTLELGDSALYLCASSLGGFETQYFGPGTRLLVL.

The CDR3 protein is CASRKTGTLGGYTF. DNA for the CDR3: TGTGCCAGCAGGAAGACAGGGACCCTCGGGGGCTACACCTTC. The V and J genes are TRBV6-5 and TRBJ1-2; TRBD1 aligns across 7 bases. The CDR3 totals 14 residues. Germline V gene lookup returns CDR1 MNHEY and CDR2 SVGAGI. The V and J ends lost 6 bases and 8 bases, in that order; junction bases with no gene match: 12.

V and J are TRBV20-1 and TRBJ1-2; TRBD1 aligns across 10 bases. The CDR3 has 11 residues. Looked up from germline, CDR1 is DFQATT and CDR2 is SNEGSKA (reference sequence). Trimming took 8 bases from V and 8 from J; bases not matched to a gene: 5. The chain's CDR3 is CSPGTGEGYTF. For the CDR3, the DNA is TGCAGTCCCGGGACAGGGGAAGGCTACACCTTC.

The CDR3 sequence: CASSLVGTEAFF. For the CDR3, the DNA is TGTGCCAGCAGCTTGGTGGGCACTGAAGCTTTCTTT. The chain uses TRBV5-5 and TRBJ1-1, with D uncertain. The CDR3 consists of 12 residues. Germline assignment: CDR1 SGHKS and CDR2 YYEKEE (reference sequence). The V and J ends lost 0 bases and 4 bases respectively, with 4 bases between them.

The CDR3 nucleotides are TGTGCCAGTAGTATAACCTCCACAGGGCAAGTGGGTGGCTACACCTTC. Its translation is CASSITSTGQVGGYTF. The chain combines TRBV19 with TRBJ1-2; weak D call: TRBD1 (6 bases). The germline CDR1 and CDR2 sequences are LNHDA and SQIVND (reference sequence). The CDR3 is 16 residues long. With 2 bases removed from V and 7 bases from J, the gap between germline ends came to 20 bases.

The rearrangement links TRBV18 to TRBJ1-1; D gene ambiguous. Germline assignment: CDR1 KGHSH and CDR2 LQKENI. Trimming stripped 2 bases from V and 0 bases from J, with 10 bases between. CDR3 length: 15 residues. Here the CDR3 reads CASSPGQALNTEAFF. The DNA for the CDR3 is TGTGCCAGCTCACCAGGGCAGGCCTTGAACACTGAAGCTTTCTTT.

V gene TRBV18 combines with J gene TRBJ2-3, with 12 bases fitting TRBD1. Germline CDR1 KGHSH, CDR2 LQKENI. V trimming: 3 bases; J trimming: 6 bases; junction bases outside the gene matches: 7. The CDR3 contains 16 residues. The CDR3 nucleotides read TGTGCCAGCTCACCCCGCCCGGGACAGGGGGCGGATACGCAGTATTTT. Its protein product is CASSPRPGQGADTQYF.

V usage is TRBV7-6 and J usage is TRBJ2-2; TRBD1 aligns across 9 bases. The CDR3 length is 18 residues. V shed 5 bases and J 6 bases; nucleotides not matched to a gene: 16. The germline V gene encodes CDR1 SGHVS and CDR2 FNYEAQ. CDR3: CASSIIDRGTGHAGELFF. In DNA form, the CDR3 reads TGTGCCAGCAGCATTATCGATAGGGGGACAGGGCATGCCGGGGAGCTGTTTTTT.